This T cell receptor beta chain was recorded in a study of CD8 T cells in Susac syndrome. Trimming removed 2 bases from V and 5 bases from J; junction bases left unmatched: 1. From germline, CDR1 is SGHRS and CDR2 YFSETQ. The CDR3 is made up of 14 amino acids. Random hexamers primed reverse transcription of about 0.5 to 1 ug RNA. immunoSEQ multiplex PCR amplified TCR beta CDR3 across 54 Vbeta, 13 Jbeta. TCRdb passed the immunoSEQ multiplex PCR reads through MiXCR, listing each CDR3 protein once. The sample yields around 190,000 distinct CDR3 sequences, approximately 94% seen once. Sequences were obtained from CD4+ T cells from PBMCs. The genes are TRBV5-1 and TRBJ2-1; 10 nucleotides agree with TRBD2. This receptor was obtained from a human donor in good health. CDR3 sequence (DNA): TGCGCCAGCAGCTTTAGCGGGGGGAACAATGAGCAGTTCTTC. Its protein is CASSFSGGNNEQFF.